This T cell receptor (beta chain) was captured by sequencing in a study of T-cell memory formation after mild COVID-19. General study findings and limits: CD4/CD8 balance held among clones contracting day 15 to 85, and later expanders leaned CD4+. CD8+ contracting clones occupied EMRA, while CD4+ ones occupied mainly CM and EM.

MiXCR, run by TCRdb on the 5' RACE reads, gives a single entry per CDR3 protein. The sample shows about 150,000 distinct CDR3 sequences, around 30% of them seen only once. The V end was cut by 6 bases, the J end by 3 bases, with 11 bases between. The CDR3 length is 13 residues. This clonotype showed up just a few times. The antigen is undetermined. This receptor was identified in an adult woman who had mild COVID-19 (a few samples of this study predate the infection). Cell type and time point are not known. The chain carries TRBV12-3 or TRBV12-4 and TRBJ1-1; D might be TRBD1 (5 bases). The sequenced material came from PBMCs or a T cell subset sorted from them (not recorded which). The CDR3 nucleotides are TGTGCCAGCAGGGCCGCGGGGGACACTGAAGCTTTCTTT. Translated: CASRAAGDTEAFF.